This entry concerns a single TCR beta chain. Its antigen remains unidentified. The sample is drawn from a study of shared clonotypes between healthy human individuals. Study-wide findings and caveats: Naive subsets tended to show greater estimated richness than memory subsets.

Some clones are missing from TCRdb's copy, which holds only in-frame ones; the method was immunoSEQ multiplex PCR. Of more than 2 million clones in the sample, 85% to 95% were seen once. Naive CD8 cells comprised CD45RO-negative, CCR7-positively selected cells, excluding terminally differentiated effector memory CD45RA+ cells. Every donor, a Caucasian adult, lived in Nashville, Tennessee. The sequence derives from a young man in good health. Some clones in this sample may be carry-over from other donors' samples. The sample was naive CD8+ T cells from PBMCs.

The CDR3: CASRHGGDTQYF. CDR3 nucleotides: TGTGCCAGCAGACACGGGGGGGATACGCAGTATTTT. This chain connects TRBV6-6 to TRBJ2-3; 7 bases match TRBD2. The J segment lost 6 bases and the V segment lost 6 bases, leaving 3 bases of the junction unmatched. This CDR3 comprises 12 residues. Germline V gives CDR1 MNHNY, CDR2 SVGAGI (reference sequence).